The 5 T cell receptor beta chains below were found in one sample sequenced in a study of blood T cell repertoires in COVID-19. Libraries were prepared by immunoSEQ multiplex PCR; TCRdb keeps only in-frame clonotypes and omits some of them. This sample carries around 140,000 clones, about three quarters of them seen once, and the ten largest clones take around 16%. The sequencing sample was made of peripheral blood. These receptors were taken from a man aged 45-60 years with acute or convalescent COVID-19.

The chain recombines TRBV14 with TRBJ2-5; a weak D match, TRBD2 (5 bases). CDR3 length: 15 residues. The germline CDR1 and CDR2 sequences are SGHDN and FVKESK. V was pared by 2 bases and J by 7 bases, with 17 bases between. The CDR3 nucleotides are TGTGCCAGCAGCCAAAGTTGGACTGTCTCGGGGACCCAGTACTTC. It encodes CASSQSWTVSGTQYF.

This clone was seen more than once but under ten times. The chain has TRBV5-1 and TRBJ2-3; TRBD1 agrees at 7 bases. The J segment lost 6 bases and the V segment lost 2 bases, leaving 9 bases of the junction unmatched. The CDR3 length is 15 residues. Germline CDR1 and CDR2: SGHRS and YFSETQ. DNA for the CDR3: TGCGCCAGCAGCTTCGTGACAGGGTTAATCGATACGCAGTATTTT. This gives the protein CASSFVTGLIDTQYF. The entire variable domain, with the rest obtained from reference TRBV5-1 and TRBJ2-3, is as follows: KAGVTQTPRYLIKTRGQQVTLSCSPISGHRSVSWYQQTPGQGLQFLFEYFSETQRNKGNFPGRFSGRQFSNSRSEMNVSTLELGDSALYLCASSFVTGLIDTQYFGPGTRLTVL.

This rearrangement joins TRBV7-9 to TRBJ1-6, with no clear D. V lost 3 bases and J lost 6, with 18 bases in between. CDR3 length: 17 amino acids. CDR1 and CDR2 (germline): SEHNR, FQNEAQ (reference sequence). The CDR3 region is CASSFSGPYKVNSPLHF. The CDR3, as DNA: TGTGCCAGCAGCTTTTCAGGTCCCTACAAAGTTAATTCACCCCTCCACTTT.

The chain employs TRBV30 and TRBJ2-3; TRBD2 matches at 8 bases. J gave up 6 bases and V 2 bases, and 13 bases lay outside the gene matches. The CDR3 spans 16 residues. From germline, CDR1 is GTSNPN and CDR2 SVGIG (reference sequence). CDR3 protein: CAWSPKAGGYPDTQYF. The CDR3 coding sequence is TGTGCCTGGAGTCCAAAGGCGGGGGGCTACCCCGATACGCAGTATTTT.

The chain is built from TRBV3-1 (or the pseudogene TRBV3-2) and TRBJ1-1, with D tentatively TRBD1 (5 bases). Between the trimmed V and J ends, which lost 3 bases and 3 bases, there was a span of 17 bases. The germline V gene encodes CDR1 LGHDT and CDR2 YNNKEL (reference sequence). The CDR3 has 16 residues. As DNA, the CDR3 is TGTGCCAGCAGCCACCCGACAGTAGGCATTGACACTGAAGCTTTCTTT. It yields the protein CASSHPTVGIDTEAFF.